A selection of T cell receptor beta chains follows, all from one sample in a study of cytomegalovirus exposure and HLA in healthy donors. The table came from immunoSEQ multiplex PCR; TCRdb's copy has only in-frame clones and leaves some out. The data show fewer than 200,000 clones, roughly 80% seen once. Source material: PBMCs. These receptors were collected from a male donor in good health and CMV-seronegative. CDR3s include the opening cysteine and the closing phenylalanine or tryptophan.

v_call: TRBV5-4
cdr3_aa: CASSSQDTQYF

v_call: TRBV2
cdr3_aa: CASTLRGRKETQYF

v_call: TRBV5-1
cdr3_aa: CASSLEDSSFRSLHF

v_call: TRBV11-2
cdr3_aa: CASWRGTGMIMYTEAFF

v_call: TRBV29-1
cdr3_aa: CSVRGLEGANVLTF

v_call: TRBV5-1
cdr3_aa: CASSWGPRQGAPGNTIYF

v_call: TRBV29-1
cdr3_aa: CSVEDGFGREGTEAFF

v_call: TRBV7-2
cdr3_aa: CASSSSGYTGELFF

v_call: TRBV5-1
cdr3_aa: CASSVTGTSVDEQYF

v_call: TRBV2
cdr3_aa: CASTMGQGVGNTIYF

v_call: TRBV29-1
cdr3_aa: CSVRAPSGENNEQFF

v_call: TRBV6-5
cdr3_aa: CASSYLASEKLFF

v_call: TRBV28
cdr3_aa: CASSSPESTGDIQYF

v_call: TRBV21-1
cdr3_aa: CASSKGTVPTDIQYF

v_call: TRBV18
cdr3_aa: CASSTDRGLSGNTIYF

v_call: TRBV10-3
cdr3_aa: CAISEPSSAFHTF

v_call: TRBV6-1
cdr3_aa: CASSGSGTALRNEQFF

v_call: TRBV12-2
cdr3_aa: CASRFLDSVYGYTF

v_call: TRBV18
cdr3_aa: CASSPRVAGRDTQYF